The 27 T cell receptor beta chains listed next were all sequenced from one sample in a study of T-cell reconstitution after alpha-beta-depleted transplantation in children. Unique molecular identifiers were incorporated into the prepared TCRbeta library. TCRdb re-called the PCR reads through MiXCR, storing one row per CDR3 protein. Of about 310,000 distinct CDR3 sequences listed, approximately 23% are singletons. Specimen: PBMCs, mostly from graft donor cells, collected 180 days after TCRalphabeta/CD19-depleted stem cell transplant. Receptors originate from a male patient younger than 18 who had a stem cell transplant for acute lymphoblastic leukemia, so the T cells may come from the graft donor.

This chain connects TRBV18 to TRBJ2-7; tentatively, D is TRBD1 (5 bases). The CDR3 spans 13 residues. Germline V CDR1 and CDR2: KGHSH, LQKENI. Trimming stripped 3 bases from V and 3 bases from J, with 9 bases between. CDR3 DNA: TGTGCCAGCTCACCTGTGACAGACTACGAGCAGTACTTC. Translating it yields CASSPVTDYEQYF.

The chain recombines TRBV5-5 with TRBJ2-1; 11 bases fit TRBD2. CDR3 length equals 15 residues. V lost 3 bases and J lost 4; bases outside the gene matches: 3. Germline loops: CDR1 SGHKS, CDR2 YYEKEE (reference sequence). CDR3 sequence: CASSSTSGIYNEQFF. The CDR3 coding sequence is TGTGCCAGCAGCTCGACTAGCGGGATTTACAATGAGCAGTTCTTC.

The table lists this clonotype with a few counts. V and J are TRBV7-3 and TRBJ2-1; 7 nucleotides agree with TRBD2. With V trimmed by 1 base and J by 5 bases, 8 bases remained unmatched. CDR3 length: 16 amino acids. Germline CDR1 SGHTA, CDR2 FQGTGA. The CDR3 sequence: CASSLRVASGNNEQFF. Here the CDR3 DNA reads TGTGCCAGCAGCTTAAGGGTGGCTAGCGGAAACAATGAGCAGTTCTTC.

This sequence joins TRBV7-9 and TRBJ2-5; D tentatively reads TRBD1 or TRBD2 (5 bases each). Germline CDR1 SEHNR, CDR2 FQNEAQ (reference sequence). There are 15 residues in the CDR3. V was shortened by 5 bases and J by 4 bases, with 17 bases between the two germline ends. The CDR3 protein is CASSGIPGQRETQYF. In DNA, the CDR3 is TGTGCCAGCAGCGGGATCCCGGGGCAACGAGAGACCCAGTACTTC.

This chain links TRBV11-1 with TRBJ1-2; D gene uncertain. The germline V and J ends were trimmed by 2 bases and 3 bases, with 7 bases remaining between them. CDR1 is SGHAT, CDR2 FQDESV, per germline (reference sequence). The CDR3 extends over 13 amino acids. CDR3 sequence (DNA): TGTGCCAGCAGCTTAAAGCCGCACTATGGCTACACCTTC. Protein: CASSLKPHYGYTF.

The rearrangement uses TRBV10-2 and TRBJ1-1; weak D call: TRBD1 (5 bases). CDR1 is WSHSY and CDR2 is SAAADI in the germline V gene. This CDR3 spans 12 amino acids. Deletions cut 4 bases from V and 4 bases from J, with 7 bases between. CDR3 coding DNA: TGCGCCAGCAGTGCACAGGTCACTGAAGCTTTCTTT. This encodes CASSAQVTEAFF.

The V call is TRBV20-1, the J call TRBJ1-4; 7 bases line up with TRBD1. Trimming took 2 bases from V and 5 from J; bases not matched to a gene: 11. The CDR3 loop spans 16 amino acids. The germline CDR1 and CDR2 sequences are DFQATT and SNEGSKA (reference sequence). CDR3 in DNA: TGCAGTGCTAGACCTAATATGAACAGGGGCAATGAAAAACTGTTTTTT. Translated, it gives CSARPNMNRGNEKLFF.

This sequence joins TRBV18 and TRBJ2-3, with a possible D match to TRBD2 (6 bases). Germline-derived CDR1 and CDR2 are KGHSH and LQKENI. Between the trimmed V and J ends, which lost 3 bases and 4 bases, there was a span of 14 bases. The CDR3 consists of 15 residues. The CDR3: CASSPSPAGSDTQYF. The DNA of the CDR3 is TGTGCCAGCTCACCCAGCCCAGCGGGCTCAGATACGCAGTATTTT.

The gene calls are TRBV13 and TRBJ2-7, with TRBD2 as a possible D gene (6 bases). In germline, CDR1 is PRHDT, CDR2 FYEKMQ (reference sequence). Trimming took off 5 bases at V and 5 bases at J, with 13 bases between the two ends. The CDR3 is made up of 13 amino acids. The CDR3 sequence: CASSLWRAHEQYF. In DNA form, the CDR3 reads TGTGCCAGCAGCCTGTGGAGGGCCCACGAGCAGTACTTC. Based on the CDR3 plus reference TRBV13 and TRBJ2-7, the full variable domain is AAGVIQSPRHLIKEKRETATLKCYPIPRHDTVYWYQQGPGQDPQFLISFYEKMQSDKGSIPDRFSAQQFSDYHSELNMSSLELGDSALYFCASSLWRAHEQYFGPGTRLTVT.

This clonotype was picked up a small number of times. V and J are TRBV5-5 and TRBJ1-2; tentatively, D is TRBD1 (6 bases). CDR3 size: 16 residues. Trimming took 5 bases from V and 6 from J, leaving 23 bases between them. Germline V gives CDR1 SGHKS, CDR2 YYEKEE (reference sequence). CDR3 sequence: CASRLRGADVSDGYTF. The CDR3, as DNA: TGTGCCAGCAGGCTGCGGGGGGCAGACGTTTCGGATGGCTACACCTTC.

The rearrangement joins TRBV27 to TRBJ2-7; D may be TRBD1 or TRBD2 (5 bases each). Germline assignment: CDR1 MNHEY and CDR2 SMNVEV (reference sequence). This CDR3 region has 15 residues. Trimming removed 0 bases from V and 3 bases from J, with 12 bases in between. The CDR3 DNA is TGTGCCAGCAGTTTATCGGGGGATGGGAGCTACGAGCAGTACTTC. Its protein product is CASSLSGDGSYEQYF.

This clonotype was picked up many times. The CDR3 sequence: CASSLGGQYQETQYF. DNA of the CDR3: TGCGCCAGCAGCTTGGGGGGACAGTACCAAGAGACCCAGTACTTC. This chain links TRBV5-1 with TRBJ2-5, with 7 bases that match TRBD1. Germline loops: CDR1 SGHRS, CDR2 YFSETQ. With 0 bases clipped from V and 0 bases from J, the junction kept 2 bases outside the gene matches. This CDR3 has 15 amino acids.

This clonotype was counted at least ten times. This chain joins TRBV5-1 and TRBJ2-5; TRBD2 agrees at 7 bases. The CDR3 length is 15 residues. V lost 0 bases, J lost 4 bases, and 6 bases stayed unmatched. Germline assignment: CDR1 SGHRS and CDR2 YFSETQ. CDR3 nucleotides: TGCGCCAGCAGCTTGGCCCAGGGAGGGAGAGAGACCCAGTACTTC. Protein sequence: CASSLAQGGRETQYF.

A few counts support this clonotype. The chain links TRBV5-4 to TRBJ2-4; 7 bases agree with TRBD1. The CDR3 is made up of 15 amino acids. The junction had 12 bases not matched to a gene; V was cut back by 4 bases and J by 8 bases. CDR1 SGHNT and CDR2 YYREEE come from the germline V gene (reference sequence). As DNA, the CDR3 is TGTGCCAGCAGCCCAGGAGAGACAGGGTTGGACATTCAGTACTTC. Translated, it gives CASSPGETGLDIQYF.

This clonotype was recorded many times. The CDR3 region is CASSSGPSGSIRKDTQYF. In DNA, the CDR3 is TGCGCCAGCAGCAGCGGGCCTAGCGGGAGTATAAGGAAAGATACGCAGTATTTT. The chain couples TRBV5-1 to TRBJ2-3; 10 positions agree with TRBD2. V was clipped by 4 bases and J by 5 bases; unmatched bases: 16. Looked up from germline, CDR1 is SGHRS and CDR2 is YFSETQ. This CDR3 has 18 residues. The full variable domain, completed using reference TRBV5-1 and TRBJ2-3, is KAGVTQTPRYLIKTRGQQVTLSCSPISGHRSVSWYQQTPGQGLQFLFEYFSETQRNKGNFPGRFSGRQFSNSRSEMNVSTLELGDSALYLCASSSGPSGSIRKDTQYFGPGTRLTVL.

The chain combines TRBV5-4 with TRBJ2-5, with D perhaps matching TRBD2 (5 bases). Trimming took 0 bases from V and 3 from J, leaving 12 bases between them. The length of the CDR3 is 15 residues. The V gene's germline CDR1 is SGHNT and CDR2 YYREEE (reference sequence). The DNA of the CDR3 is TGTGCCAGCAGCTTGGTAGGGAATAGCGAAGAGACCCAGTACTTC. This translates into CASSLVGNSEETQYF.

The rearrangement links TRBV7-9 to TRBJ2-1; TRBD2 might be the D (6 bases). Germline V gene lookup returns CDR1 SEHNR and CDR2 FQNEAQ (reference sequence). The CDR3 is 15 amino acids. Trimming took 5 bases from V and 6 from J, leaving 17 bases between them. The CDR3 sequence: CASSPAAGRPNEQFF. The CDR3 DNA is TGTGCCAGCAGCCCCGCGGCGGGAAGGCCCAATGAGCAGTTCTTC.

The chain links TRBV5-1 to TRBJ1-1, with a weak D call TRBD1 (6 bases). CDR3 size: 16 residues. The ends were cut back, 4 bases at V and 8 bases at J, with 24 bases in the middle. Per germline, CDR1 SGHRS and CDR2 YFSETQ. The CDR3 sequence is CASSMRWGARNSEAFF. CDR3 coding DNA: TGCGCCAGCAGCATGCGTTGGGGGGCTCGGAACTCCGAAGCTTTCTTT.

This clonotype has a handful of counts. The chain couples TRBV6-1 to TRBJ2-2; TRBD1 agrees at 9 bases. The CDR3 has 14 residues. Germline V gives CDR1 MNHNS, CDR2 SASEGT. The V segment lost 5 bases and the J segment 7 bases; nucleotides outside the gene matches: 5. The CDR3 spells CASSPGTGYGELFF. CDR3 nucleotides: TGTGCCAGCAGTCCCGGGACAGGGTACGGGGAGCTGTTTTTT.

This clonotype was recorded a few times. The chain is built from TRBV5-1 and TRBJ2-7, with TRBD1 matching over 7 bases. Germline CDR1 reads SGHRS; CDR2 reads YFSETQ. This CDR3 has 15 amino acids. Trimming at V came to 4 bases and at J to 1 base, leaving 8 bases not matched to a gene. CDR3 amino acids: CASSPRDRGSYEQYF. The CDR3 DNA reads as TGCGCCAGCAGCCCTCGGGACAGAGGTTCCTACGAGCAGTACTTC.

This clonotype appeared a few times. The chain recombines TRBV12-3 or TRBV12-4 with TRBJ1-3; TRBD1 is a possible D gene (6 bases). CDR3 length: 14 residues. The ends were cut back, 8 bases at V and 0 bases at J, with 11 bases in the middle. Written as DNA, the CDR3 is TGTGCCAGCCCCGGGACACTCTCTGGAAACACCATATATTTT. It specifies CASPGTLSGNTIYF.

This clonotype appeared many times. This rearrangement joins TRBV29-1 to TRBJ2-3; TRBD1 or TRBD2 may be the D gene (5 bases each). This CDR3 is built from 13 residues. The ends were cut back, 6 bases at V and 2 bases at J, with 12 bases in the middle. Germline V CDR1 and CDR2: SQVTM, ANQGSEA. The CDR3: CSVEGRFTDTQYF. DNA of the CDR3: TGCAGCGTCGAGGGGCGGTTCACAGATACGCAGTATTTT.

This clonotype was counted between two and nine times. The chain combines TRBV15 with TRBJ2-1; TRBD1 matches at 9 bases. J lost 7 bases, V lost 5 bases, and 3 bases had no gene match. Germline loops: CDR1 LNHNV, CDR2 YYDKDF (reference sequence). CDR3 size: 13 residues. The CDR3 nucleotides read TGTGCCACCAGCGACAGGGGGGTAAATGAGCAGTTCTTC. It encodes CATSDRGVNEQFF.

This rearrangement joins TRBV7-3 to TRBJ2-1, with 13 bases identical to TRBD2. The germline V gene has CDR1 SGHTA and CDR2 FQGTGA. V was pared by 2 bases and J by 7 bases, with 8 bases of the junction left unmatched. CDR3 length equals 17 residues. The DNA for the CDR3 is TGTGCCAGCAGCTTACTGCAAACTAGCGGGAGGGCGAATGAGCAGTTCTTC. It specifies CASSLLQTSGRANEQFF.

This chain links TRBV12-3 or TRBV12-4 with TRBJ2-3; the match to TRBD2 covers 9 bases. The CDR3 has 15 amino acids. The ends lost 2 bases at V and 6 bases at J; junction bases unmatched: 6. This chain's CDR3 is CASSLRGGGVDTQYF. CDR3 bases: TGTGCCAGCAGTTTAAGGGGCGGGGGGGTGGATACGCAGTATTTT.

There are a few counts of this clonotype. This sequence joins TRBV12-3 or TRBV12-4 and TRBJ1-6, with 7 bases fitting TRBD1. This CDR3 is 14 amino acids long. V lost 5 bases, J lost 6 bases, and 4 bases stayed unmatched. CDR3 nucleotides: TGTGCCAGCAGTCCCGACAGGGCTAATTCACCCCTCCACTTT. It is translated as CASSPDRANSPLHF.

In this sample, this clonotype turned up a few times. The CDR3, as DNA: TGTGCCAGCAGCTCGACCTACAGGGATTTAACAGATACGCAGTATTTT. Protein product: CASSSTYRDLTDTQYF. This chain joins TRBV7-8 and TRBJ2-3; D might be TRBD1 (6 bases). The germline V and J ends were trimmed by 4 bases and 3 bases, with 17 bases remaining between them. CDR3 length: 16 amino acids. Per the germline V gene, CDR1 is SGHVS and CDR2 is FQNEAQ.